The source of this T cell receptor beta chain is a study of blood T cell repertoires in COVID-19 (dated by TCRdb to the early 2020s). For context, the study as a whole: Collaborator samples came from the United States, Italy and Spain and covered acute and convalescent phases of COVID-19. The material from the prospective study consisted of cDNA or gDNA derived from T cells, B-cell-depleted T cells, or PBMCs. Where available, HLA class I and class II types were obtained from metadata supplied by the sample provider rather than from assay-based typing. Subjects who had been exposed to COVID-19, were actively infected with it, or had recovered from it provided the deeply sampled blood TCRbeta repertoires that made up the dataset. The repertoires were made available in a free public database intended to serve as a resource for research on the immune response to SARS-CoV-2. The samples were drawn from the first 160 participants of the ongoing ImmuneRACE study and from some 1,300 subjects provided by 6 global collaborators. A de-identified subject ID, COVID-19 status, age in years and sex were almost always included in the sample metadata.

Another Seattle source contributed samples from volunteer blood donors who had recovered from COVID-19. The collaborating institutions used their own protocols to collect whole blood in K2EDTA tubes. Collaborator samples were shipped for TCRbeta analysis as frozen whole blood, isolated PBMCs, or DNA extracted from either sample type. What the authors observed across the whole study: The quantity of clinical and demographic metadata differed by source and by participant and was supplied without curation.

Worth noting for this clone: The clone's antigen remains unknown. Per-nucleotide qualities are absent, and no much larger clonotype sits a single base away.

The immunoSEQ Assay, a bias-controlled multiplex PCR, was used to amplify TCRbeta CDR3 regions from genomic DNA. The authors' analysis ran thus. Within the assay, amplification of reference gene primers was used to estimate how many nucleated cells each sample contained. To quantify the absolute abundance of each unique TCRbeta CDR3 rearrangement, sequence reads were collapsed and filtered. Productive Simpson clonality was computed per sample as the square root of Simpson's diversity index over productive rearrangements. What TCRdb holds here is the immuneACCESS table cut down to in-frame rearrangements. Part of the clones is not present; checked against another copy, under half of the missing clones reflect an unresolved V gene, and the others are unexplained. The D gene and trimming were derived from the DNA, and the V and J assignments and clone size from that table. The sample includes some 240,000 clones, with around 90% observed a single time. The biggest ten clones account for 7.2% of the sample.

CDR1 and CDR2 are drawn from the germline V gene: KGHSH, LQKENI. From its cysteine to its phenylalanine, the CDR3 spans 13 amino acids. Only CDR3 DNA remains: 39 bases, in frame from the first base. Trimming takes 5 bases from V and 7 bases from J, and the germline ends sit 14 bases apart. The sequence was obtained from a man aged 55 to 70 who had recovered from COVID-19. Specimen: peripheral blood. The chain employs TRBV18 and TRBJ1-1; the D gene identity is not certain. The CDR3 region has the sequence CASSWAPGSEAFF. The DNA sequence reads TGTGCCAGCTCATGGGCGCCGGGGAGTGAAGCTTTCTTT.